The TCR beta chain under discussion was sequenced for a study of early T cells in non-severe SARS-CoV-2 infection. On the study more broadly: Chains stayed unpaired after sequencing of bulk RNA from unsorted whole blood. Study-level results: Clonotype matching in VDJdb favored anti-spike CD8 responses and did not capture private and CD4 specificities.

Per the germline V gene, CDR1 is MDHEN and CDR2 is SYDVKM. V shed 7 bases and J 7 bases; nucleotides not matched to a gene: 9. The CDR3 loop spans 13 amino acids. This clonotype was found a few times. Its matching antigen is unknown. Each single cDNA molecule received a unique molecular identifier. TCRdb analysed the 5' RACE reads with MiXCR anew, one entry per CDR3 protein. The data hold 60,000 to 90,000 distinct CDR3 sequences, with around 16% observed a single time. The rearrangement joins TRBV28 to TRBJ2-5; 7 bases agree with TRBD1. The sample consisted of whole blood. The source of this sequence is an adult who was a healthcare worker with PCR-confirmed SARS-CoV-2 infection or an uninfected control (not recorded which). The CDR3 coding sequence is TGTGCCAGCAACCCGACAGGGCTAGTGACCCAGTACTTC. As protein: CASNPTGLVTQYF.